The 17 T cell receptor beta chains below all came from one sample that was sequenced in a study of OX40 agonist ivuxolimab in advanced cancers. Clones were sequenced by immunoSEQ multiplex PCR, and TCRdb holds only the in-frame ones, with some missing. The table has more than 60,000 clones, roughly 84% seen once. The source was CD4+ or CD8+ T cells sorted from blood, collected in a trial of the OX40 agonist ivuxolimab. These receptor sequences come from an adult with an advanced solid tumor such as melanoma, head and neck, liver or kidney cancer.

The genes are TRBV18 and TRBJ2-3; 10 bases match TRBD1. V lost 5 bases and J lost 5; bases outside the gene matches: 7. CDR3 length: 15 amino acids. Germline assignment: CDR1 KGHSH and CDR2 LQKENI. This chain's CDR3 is CASSSDRGLGDTQYF. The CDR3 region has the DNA TGTGCCAGCTCATCCGACAGGGGGCTGGGAGATACGCAGTATTTT.

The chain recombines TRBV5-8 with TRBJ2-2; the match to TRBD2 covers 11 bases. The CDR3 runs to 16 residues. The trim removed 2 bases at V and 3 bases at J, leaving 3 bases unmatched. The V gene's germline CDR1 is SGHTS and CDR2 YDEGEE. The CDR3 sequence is CASSFSGRADTGELFF. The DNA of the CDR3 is TGTGCCAGCAGCTTTAGCGGGAGGGCCGACACCGGGGAGCTGTTTTTT.

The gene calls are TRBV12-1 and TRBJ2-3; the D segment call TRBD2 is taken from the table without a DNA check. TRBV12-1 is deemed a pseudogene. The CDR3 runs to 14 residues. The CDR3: CASSPSEAPDTQYF. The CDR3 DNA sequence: TGTGCCAGCAGCCCTTCAGAGGCGCCAGATACGCAGTATTTT.

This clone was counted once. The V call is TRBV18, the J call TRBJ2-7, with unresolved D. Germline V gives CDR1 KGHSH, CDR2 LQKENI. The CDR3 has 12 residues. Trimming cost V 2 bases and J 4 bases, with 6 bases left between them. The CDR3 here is CASSPIGYEQYF. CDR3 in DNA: TGTGCCAGCTCACCAATAGGGTACGAGCAGTACTTC.

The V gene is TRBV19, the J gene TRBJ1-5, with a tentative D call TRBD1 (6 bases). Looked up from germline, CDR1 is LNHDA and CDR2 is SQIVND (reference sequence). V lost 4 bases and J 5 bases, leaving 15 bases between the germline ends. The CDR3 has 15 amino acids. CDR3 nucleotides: TGTGCCAGTAGTAGGGGATGGGGGGCCGATCAGCCCCAGCATTTT. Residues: CASSRGWGADQPQHF.

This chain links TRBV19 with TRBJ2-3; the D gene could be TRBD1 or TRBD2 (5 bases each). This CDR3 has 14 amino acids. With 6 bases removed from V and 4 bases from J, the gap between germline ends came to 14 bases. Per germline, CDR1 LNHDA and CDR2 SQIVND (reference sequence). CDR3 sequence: CASSSPGRPDTQYF. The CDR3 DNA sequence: TGTGCCAGTAGCTCTCCGGGACGTCCAGATACGCAGTATTTT.

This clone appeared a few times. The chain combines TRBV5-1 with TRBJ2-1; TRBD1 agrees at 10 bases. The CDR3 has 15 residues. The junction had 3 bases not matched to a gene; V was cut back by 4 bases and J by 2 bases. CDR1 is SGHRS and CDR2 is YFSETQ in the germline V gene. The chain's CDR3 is CASSPGTGAYNEQFF. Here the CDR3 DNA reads TGCGCCAGCAGCCCCGGGACAGGGGCCTACAATGAGCAGTTCTTC.

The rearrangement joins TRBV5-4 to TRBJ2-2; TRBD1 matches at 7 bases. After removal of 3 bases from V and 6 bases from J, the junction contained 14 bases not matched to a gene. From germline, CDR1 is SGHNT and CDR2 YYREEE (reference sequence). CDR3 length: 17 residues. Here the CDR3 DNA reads TGTGCCAGCAGCTACGGACAGGCGAAAACATTTTCCGGGGAGCTGTTTTTT. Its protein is CASSYGQAKTFSGELFF.

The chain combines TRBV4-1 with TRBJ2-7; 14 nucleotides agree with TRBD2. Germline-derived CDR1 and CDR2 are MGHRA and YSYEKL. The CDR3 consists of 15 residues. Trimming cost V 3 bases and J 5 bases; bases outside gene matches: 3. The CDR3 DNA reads TGCGCCAGCAGCCACCCGACTAGCGGGAGGGACGAGCAGTACTTC. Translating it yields CASSHPTSGRDEQYF.

The CDR3, as DNA: TGTGCCGGCGGGACTCACGACGAAAAACTGTTTTTT. Its protein product is CAGGTHDEKLFF. The gene calls are TRBV7-9 and TRBJ1-4; D is possibly TRBD1 (5 bases). The V end lost 11 bases, the J end lost 8 bases, and 15 bases lay between the germline ends. The CDR3 runs to 12 residues. Germline V lookup: CDR1 SEHNR, CDR2 FQNEAQ (reference sequence).

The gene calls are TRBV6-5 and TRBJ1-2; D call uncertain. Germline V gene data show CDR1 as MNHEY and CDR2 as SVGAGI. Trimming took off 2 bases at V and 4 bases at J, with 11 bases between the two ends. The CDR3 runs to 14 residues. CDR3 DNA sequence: TGTGCCAGCAGTTACGCGAAAAGGACCTATGGCTACACCTTC. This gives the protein CASSYAKRTYGYTF.

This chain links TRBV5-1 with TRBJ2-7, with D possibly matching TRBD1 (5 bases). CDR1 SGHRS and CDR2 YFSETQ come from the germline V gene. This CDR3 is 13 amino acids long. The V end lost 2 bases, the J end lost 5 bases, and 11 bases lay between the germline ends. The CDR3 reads CASSLDRGDEQYF. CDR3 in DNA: TGCGCCAGCAGCTTAGATAGGGGCGACGAGCAGTACTTC.

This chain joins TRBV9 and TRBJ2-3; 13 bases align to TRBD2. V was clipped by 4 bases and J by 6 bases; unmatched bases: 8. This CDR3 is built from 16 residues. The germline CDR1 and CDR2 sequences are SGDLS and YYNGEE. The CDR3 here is CASSPTGLAGVDTQYF. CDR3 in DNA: TGTGCCAGCAGCCCAACCGGACTAGCGGGAGTCGATACGCAGTATTTT.

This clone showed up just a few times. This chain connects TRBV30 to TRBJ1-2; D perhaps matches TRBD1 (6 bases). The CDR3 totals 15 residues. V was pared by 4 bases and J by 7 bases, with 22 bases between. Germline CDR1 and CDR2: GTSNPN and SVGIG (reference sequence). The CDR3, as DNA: TGTGCCTGGAATCACCCCACCAGGGGAAAGAGTGGCTACACCTTC. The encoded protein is CAWNHPTRGKSGYTF.

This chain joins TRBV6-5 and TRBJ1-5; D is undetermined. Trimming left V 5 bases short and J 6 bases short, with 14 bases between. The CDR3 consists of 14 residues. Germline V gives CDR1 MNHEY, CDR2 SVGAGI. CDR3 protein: CASSSGTTSQPQHF. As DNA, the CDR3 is TGTGCCAGCAGTAGCGGCACCACAAGTCAGCCCCAGCATTTT.

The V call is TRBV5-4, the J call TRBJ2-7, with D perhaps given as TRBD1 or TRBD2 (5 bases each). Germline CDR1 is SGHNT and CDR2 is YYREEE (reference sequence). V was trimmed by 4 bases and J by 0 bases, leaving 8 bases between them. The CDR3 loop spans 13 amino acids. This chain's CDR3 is CASSRDVSYEQYF. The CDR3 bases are TGTGCCAGCAGCCGGGACGTCTCCTACGAGCAGTACTTC.

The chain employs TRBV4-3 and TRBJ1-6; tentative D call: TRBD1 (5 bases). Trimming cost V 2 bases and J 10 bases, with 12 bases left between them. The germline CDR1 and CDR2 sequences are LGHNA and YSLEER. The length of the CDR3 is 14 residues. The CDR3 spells CASSQSLGTSPLHF. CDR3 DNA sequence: TGCGCCAGCAGCCAATCCCTCGGGACCTCACCCCTCCACTTT.